The next 13 T cell receptor beta chains were all read from a single sample in a study of T cell repertoires in cytomegalovirus infection. Via MiXCR, TCRdb re-called the reads, giving one row per CDR3 protein. The repertoire consists of some 270,000 distinct CDR3 sequences, with less than 25% occurring once and the leading ten covering approximately 19%. These receptors lack a known antigen. Sequencing used cultured PBMCs, obtained from culture after CMV antigen stimulation. The receptors derive from a human donor in good health (CMV status not recorded). Some clones in this sample may be carry-over from other donors' samples.

The J gene is TRBJ1-2, the V gene TRBV4-3; no clear D gene. The V gene's germline CDR1 is LGHNA and CDR2 YSLEER. CDR3 length: 15 residues. With 1 base removed from V and 0 bases from J, the gap between germline ends came to 9 bases. The CDR3 nucleotides are TGCGCCAGCAGCCAAGTGCAGCAAACTAACTATGGCTACACCTTC. Amino acid sequence: CASSQVQQTNYGYTF.

The chain recombines TRBV6-5 with TRBJ2-1; D unclear. With 6 bases removed from V and 0 bases from J, the gap between germline ends came to 12 bases. The CDR3 contains 15 residues. CDR1 and CDR2 (germline): MNHEY, SVGAGI. CDR3: CASRRLGTSYNEQFF. CDR3 DNA: TGTGCCAGCAGGCGACTGGGCACCTCCTACAATGAGCAGTTCTTC.

The J gene is TRBJ2-3, the V gene TRBV7-2; perhaps TRBD1 as D (6 bases). V was clipped by 4 bases and J by 4 bases, with 15 bases between them. This CDR3 spans 15 amino acids. Germline V lookup: CDR1 SGHTA, CDR2 FQGNSA. CDR3 sequence: CASSSGTGIADTQYF. CDR3 in DNA: TGTGCCAGCAGCTCGGGCACAGGGATCGCAGATACGCAGTATTTT.

This clonotype appeared a single time. The chain combines TRBV7-9 with TRBJ2-6; weak D call: TRBD1 (6 bases). The CDR3 runs 18 residues. The germline V and J ends were trimmed by 5 bases and 0 bases, with 17 bases remaining between them. Germline V gene sequence: CDR1 SEHNR, CDR2 FQNEAQ (reference sequence). In DNA, the CDR3 is TGTGCCAGCAGCATTACGACAGGTCTGAGCTCTGGGGCCAACGTCCTGACTTTC. Its protein is CASSITTGLSSGANVLTF.

V is TRBV7-2 and J is TRBJ2-2, with D possibly matching TRBD2 (7 bases). The V end was cut by 3 bases, the J end by 2 bases, with 16 bases between. This CDR3 is built from 17 residues. Germline V gene sequence: CDR1 SGHTA, CDR2 FQGNSA. CDR3 sequence: CASSFPGGRGNTGELFF. The CDR3 bases are TGTGCCAGCAGCTTCCCGGGGGGCAGGGGCAACACCGGGGAGCTGTTTTTT.

The chain carries TRBV4-1 and TRBJ2-3; unclear D gene. The CDR3 extends over 13 amino acids. In germline, CDR1 is MGHRA, CDR2 YSYEKL. V dropped 2 bases and J dropped 3 bases, with 6 bases sitting between them. Here the CDR3 reads CASSQLETDTQYF. The CDR3 DNA is TGCGCCAGCAGCCAATTGGAAACAGATACGCAGTATTTT.

The sample holds many counts of this clonotype. The chain has TRBV12-3 or TRBV12-4 and TRBJ2-7; 10 positions agree with TRBD2. CDR3 length equals 13 residues. Trimming cost V 5 bases and J 10 bases; bases outside gene matches: 8. The CDR3 nucleotides are TGTGCCAGCAGTGATAGCGGGAGGCCCGGCCAGTACGTC. Its translation is CASSDSGRPGQYV.

V gene TRBV6-6 combines with J gene TRBJ2-1; D might be TRBD1 (6 bases). Germline V gene sequence: CDR1 MNHNY, CDR2 SVGAGI (reference sequence). Between the trimmed V and J ends, which lost 2 bases and 5 bases, there was a span of 7 bases. This CDR3 spans 13 amino acids. This CDR3 reads CASSYRGNNEQFF. The CDR3 bases are TGTGCCAGCAGTTACAGGGGGAACAATGAGCAGTTCTTC.

This clonotype has a handful of counts. The rearrangement joins TRBV7-8 to TRBJ2-2; D is possibly TRBD1 (6 bases). The ends were cut back, 6 bases at V and 3 bases at J, with 14 bases in the middle. CDR3 length: 15 amino acids. Germline V gene data show CDR1 as SGHVS and CDR2 as FQNEAQ. CDR3 residues: CASRLYRVDTGELFF. The CDR3 DNA reads as TGTGCCAGCAGGCTGTACAGGGTGGACACCGGGGAGCTGTTTTTT.

The chain uses TRBV5-4 and TRBJ1-2, with D hard to call. Germline CDR1 is SGHNT and CDR2 is YYREEE (reference sequence). Trimming cost V 2 bases and J 4 bases, with 12 bases left between them. CDR3 length equals 14 residues. The CDR3 sequence: CASSFVRESYGYTF. For the CDR3, the DNA is TGTGCCAGCAGCTTTGTCCGGGAATCCTATGGCTACACCTTC. Drawing the rest from reference TRBV5-4 and TRBJ1-2, the complete variable domain is ETGVTQSPTHLIKTRGQQVTLRCSSQSGHNTVSWYQQALGQGPQFIFQYYREEENGRGNFPPRFSGLQFPNYSSELNVNALELDDSALYLCASSFVRESYGYTFGSGTRLTVV.

V and J are TRBV2 and TRBJ2-2; D unresolved. CDR1 SNHLY and CDR2 FYNNEI come from the germline V gene. V lost 3 bases and J lost 1, with 3 bases in between. The CDR3 consists of 13 residues. CDR3 in amino acids: CASSDQNTGELFF. The DNA of the CDR3 is TGTGCCAGCAGTGACCAGAACACCGGGGAGCTGTTTTTT.

This clonotype was picked up many times. V gene TRBV6-1 combines with J gene TRBJ1-5; D is possibly TRBD1 (6 bases). V was clipped by 4 bases and J by 3 bases, with 13 bases between them. This CDR3 spans 15 amino acids. Per germline, CDR1 MNHNS and CDR2 SASEGT. The CDR3, as DNA: TGTGCCAGCAGTGTTCAGGACAGCTTCAATCAGCCCCAGCATTTT. Translated: CASSVQDSFNQPQHF.

This clonotype appeared many times. The genes are TRBV10-3 and TRBJ1-5; D ambiguous. The germline V and J ends were trimmed by 7 bases and 5 bases, with 12 bases remaining between them. The CDR3 length is 13 residues. In germline, CDR1 is ENHRY, CDR2 SYGVKD. The CDR3 DNA is TGTGCCATCAACCGGCAGGCGGATCAGCCCCAGCATTTT. This gives the protein CAINRQADQPQHF.